This passage covers 22 T cell receptor beta chains from one sample sequenced in a study of blood T cell repertoires in COVID-19. Assay: immunoSEQ multiplex PCR; the TCRdb copy retains only in-frame clones and omits some. This sample carries roughly 330,000 clones, around nine tenths of them seen once, and the ten largest clones take 3.5% to 4%. The sequencing input was peripheral blood. The receptors shown here come from a woman aged 45 to 65 with active or convalescent COVID-19.

The rearrangement uses TRBV12-3 or TRBV12-4 and TRBJ1-2; possible D gene TRBD1, 6 bases. Between the trimmed V and J ends, which lost 1 base and 11 bases, there was a span of 14 bases. The CDR3 totals 13 residues. DNA of the CDR3: TGTGCCAGCAGTTTAGTGGGGGGGCTCGGGTACACCTTC. This translates into CASSLVGGLGYTF.

This clone was counted a single time. This chain connects TRBV7-2 to TRBJ2-3; 11 nucleotides agree with TRBD2. From germline, CDR1 is SGHTA and CDR2 FQGNSA. The CDR3 has 19 amino acids. Germline trimming cut 3 bases from V and 2 bases from J; bases unmatched to any gene: 13. The CDR3 DNA reads TGTGCCAGCAGCTTCCCCTTATTGACTAGCGGGGATGCCACAGATACGCAGTATTTT. Translating gives CASSFPLLTSGDATDTQYF.

J is TRBJ1-5 and V is TRBV28, with 7 bases that match TRBD1. Germline-derived CDR1 and CDR2 are MDHEN and SYDVKM. V was pared by 5 bases and J by 1 base, with 5 bases of the junction left unmatched. This CDR3 contains 15 residues. This CDR3 is CASSPGTESNQPQHF. Written as DNA, the CDR3 is TGTGCCAGCAGTCCCGGGACAGAGAGCAATCAGCCCCAGCATTTT.

V is TRBV5-1 and J is TRBJ2-7; 8 bases fit TRBD1. The CDR3 runs to 14 residues. Germline CDR1 is SGHRS and CDR2 is YFSETQ. V shed 2 bases and J 5 bases; nucleotides not matched to a gene: 6. As DNA, the CDR3 is TGCGCCAGCAGCTTAGACAGGGGAGAAGACGAGCAGTACTTC. It yields the protein CASSLDRGEDEQYF.

The chain has TRBV7-2 and TRBJ2-4, with a weak D call TRBD1 (5 bases). This CDR3 comprises 18 residues. CDR1 and CDR2 from the germline V gene are SGHTA and FQGNSA. The ends were cut back, 2 bases at V and 1 base at J, with 18 bases in the middle. CDR3 in DNA: TGTGCCAGCAGCTTAAACCCCAGGGCTGGTTTGGCCAAAAACATTCAGTACTTC. Translated: CASSLNPRAGLAKNIQYF.

With respect to this clone: One junction end does not reproduce the germline sequence, and a read error may be involved. The chain uses TRBV6-5 and TRBJ2-1; TRBD2 aligns across 8 bases. Germline V gene data show CDR1 as MNHEY and CDR2 as SVGAGI. The length of the CDR3 is 16 residues. CDR3 sequence reads: CASRYYSGGNGREQFF. CDR3 in DNA: TGTGCCAGCCGTTATTATTCGGGAGGGAATGGACGGGAGCAGTTCTTC.

This chain uses TRBV29-1 with TRBJ2-1, with 7 bases lining up with TRBD2. V shed 4 bases, J shed 5 bases, and the junction held 8 bases outside the gene matches. The CDR3 contains 14 residues. CDR1 and CDR2 from the germline V gene are SQVTM and ANQGSEA. The CDR3 reads CSVARTSSDNEQFF. In nucleotides, the CDR3 is TGCAGCGTTGCTAGGACTAGTAGTGACAATGAGCAGTTCTTC.

The chain recombines TRBV19 with TRBJ1-3; the D is unclear. V was shortened by 9 bases and J by 0 bases, with 15 bases between the two germline ends. The germline CDR1 and CDR2 sequences are LNHDA and SQIVND (reference sequence). CDR3 length: 15 residues. CDR3 loop: CASILGRGSGNTIYF. The CDR3, as DNA: TGTGCCAGCATTCTAGGACGGGGCTCTGGAAACACCATATATTTT.

The chain combines TRBV3-1 (or the pseudogene TRBV3-2) with TRBJ1-2; D is unresolved. Trimming removed 0 bases from V and 8 bases from J, with 10 bases in between. The CDR3 has 13 amino acids. Germline CDR1 is LGHDT and CDR2 is YNNKEL (reference sequence). The CDR3 loop reads CASSQEGVRGYTF. CDR3 nucleotide sequence: TGTGCCAGCAGCCAAGAGGGAGTGAGGGGCTACACCTTC.

This clone was counted only a few times. Different DNA sequences within this sample yield the same CDR3. The chain is built from TRBV7-3 and TRBJ1-1; D is perhaps TRBD1 (5 bases). This CDR3 has 13 residues. The V end was cut by 4 bases, the J end by 1 base, with 7 bases between. CDR1 is SGHTA and CDR2 is FQGTGA in the germline V gene. CDR3 in DNA: TGTGCCAGCAGCTCCCAGGGGAACACTGAAGCTTTCTTT. Translation: CASSSQGNTEAFF.

The CDR3 region is CASSLLAAEAFF. CDR3 DNA: TGTGCCAGCAGCTTATTGGCAGCTGAAGCTTTCTTT. The chain uses TRBV11-2 and TRBJ1-1; D remains ambiguous. Trimming shortened V by 2 bases and J by 6 bases, and 7 bases separated the two germline ends. The CDR3 is made up of 12 amino acids. Germline values: CDR1 SGHAT, CDR2 FQNNGV.

This clone was picked up one time. The chain links TRBV5-1 to TRBJ1-1; D not resolved. Between the trimmed V and J ends, which lost 2 bases and 1 base, there was a span of 12 bases. The CDR3 runs 15 residues. Per germline, CDR1 SGHRS and CDR2 YFSETQ. DNA of the CDR3: TGCGCCAGCAGCTTCACAGAGGGTAAGAACACTGAAGCTTTCTTT. Residues: CASSFTEGKNTEAFF.

The gene calls are TRBV29-1 and TRBJ2-1; maybe TRBD2 (6 bases). The V gene lost 5 bases and the J gene lost 14 bases, with 25 bases spanning the gap. CDR3 length equals 14 residues. Germline V gene lookup returns CDR1 SQVTM and CDR2 ANQGSEA. This CDR3 is CSVWRGKVQEPEFF. The CDR3 DNA sequence: TGCAGCGTTTGGAGGGGAAAGGTACAGGAACCCGAGTTCTTC.

To note about this clone: The same CDR3 arises from other DNA sequences in this sample as well. The rearrangement links TRBV6-5 to TRBJ1-3; D is possibly TRBD1 (5 bases). CDR3 length: 14 residues. Trimming stripped 2 bases from V and 4 bases from J, with 9 bases between. The germline CDR1 and CDR2 sequences are MNHEY and SVGAGI. CDR3 in amino acids: CASSYLGPGNTIYF. The CDR3 DNA is TGTGCCAGCAGTTACCTGGGGCCGGGAAACACCATATATTTT.

This chain uses TRBV15 with TRBJ1-4, with 10 bases identical to TRBD1. V trimming: 7 bases; J trimming: 7 bases; junction bases outside the gene matches: 9. CDR1 is LNHNV, CDR2 YYDKDF, per germline (reference sequence). The CDR3 has 15 amino acids. The CDR3 loop reads CATKLAGQGREKLFF. In nucleotides, the CDR3 is TGTGCCACCAAACTCGCGGGACAGGGGCGTGAAAAACTGTTTTTT.

This chain connects TRBV24-1 to TRBJ2-1; 7 bases map to TRBD2. The CDR3 is 14 amino acids. V lost 5 bases and J lost 2; bases outside the gene matches: 2. CDR1 and CDR2 (germline): KGHDR, SFDVKD. The CDR3 loop reads CATSGGGTYNEQFF. Written as DNA, the CDR3 is TGTGCCACCAGTGGCGGGGGAACCTACAATGAGCAGTTCTTC.

Comment on this clone: Other nucleotide sequences in the sample specify the same CDR3. The CDR3 reads CASSPANYGYTF. The CDR3 DNA follows: TGTGCCAGCAGTCCCGCTAACTATGGCTACACCTTC. The V call is TRBV12-3 or TRBV12-4, the J call TRBJ1-2; no firm D call. The CDR3 spans 12 residues. The ends were cut back, 5 bases at V and 0 bases at J, with 4 bases in the middle.

The V call is TRBV19, the J call TRBJ1-1; 9 nucleotides match TRBD1. V trimming: 2 bases; J trimming: 0 bases; junction bases outside the gene matches: 7. CDR1 is LNHDA, CDR2 SQIVND, per germline (reference sequence). CDR3 length equals 17 residues. CDR3 sequence reads: CASSISGTGKMNTEAFF. The CDR3 DNA sequence: TGTGCCAGTAGTATAAGTGGGACAGGGAAAATGAACACTGAAGCTTTCTTT. The entire variable domain, with the rest obtained from reference TRBV19 and TRBJ1-1, is as follows: DGGITQSPKYLFRKEGQNVTLSCEQNLNHDAMYWYRQDPGQGLRLIYYSQIVNDFQKGDIAEGYSVSREKKESFPLTVTSAQKNPTAFYLCASSISGTGKMNTEAFFGQGTRLTVV.

The genes are TRBV27 and TRBJ1-2; 9 bases match TRBD1. J lost 3 bases, V lost 5 bases, and 16 bases had no gene match. Germline CDR1 MNHEY, CDR2 SMNVEV (reference sequence). CDR3 length: 18 residues. DNA of the CDR3: TGTGCCAGCAGTCCATTAGGTCACCCGGGACAGGGTCACTATGGCTACACCTTC. Translation: CASSPLGHPGQGHYGYTF.

The chain carries TRBV5-5 and TRBJ2-7, with TRBD2 identical over 12 bases. Germline CDR1 is SGHKS and CDR2 is YYEKEE (reference sequence). The V segment lost 5 bases and the J segment 0 bases; nucleotides outside the gene matches: 12. CDR3 length: 18 amino acids. The CDR3 region is CASSSRASGGVDSYEQYF. CDR3 coding DNA: TGTGCCAGCAGTTCCCGCGCTAGCGGGGGGGTGGACTCCTACGAGCAGTACTTC.

The V gene is TRBV27, the J gene TRBJ1-2; 7 bases match TRBD1. Trimming removed 0 bases from V and 7 bases from J; junction bases left unmatched: 8. The CDR3 is made up of 15 amino acids. Germline CDR1 is MNHEY and CDR2 is SMNVEV (reference sequence). Written as DNA, the CDR3 is TGTGCCAGCAGTTTATCTTCAGGGGGGTTCGGTGGCTACACCTTC. Translated, it gives CASSLSSGGFGGYTF.

This clone was observed a handful of times. The V and J genes are TRBV24-1 and TRBJ1-1; D is unclear. CDR3 length: 13 amino acids. The V gene's germline CDR1 is KGHDR and CDR2 SFDVKD. V lost 4 bases to trimming and J lost 3 bases, with 8 bases between them. The CDR3 sequence is CATSDTGYTEAFF. CDR3 sequence (DNA): TGTGCCACCAGTGACACCGGGTACACTGAAGCTTTCTTT.